This TCR beta chain comes out of a study of persistence of HIV-infected CD4 T cells. Study results and caveats: Degenerate expanded CDR3beta sequences were enriched among CMV- and Gag-responding cells.

This was the immunoSEQ version 4 assay in survey mode. Each sample used up to about 1 ug genomic DNA diluted to around 9.3 ng/uL. Here immunoSEQ multiplex PCR was the method, and the copy in TCRdb shows in-frame clones only, minus some. The table shows 64,000 or so clones, with roughly 77% occurring only once. With regard to this clone: Its specificity is unknown.

The stimulus was an HIV-1 Gag 15-mer peptide pool, 0.95 to 1 ug/peptide/mL. CD40L/CD69 double-negative CD45RO-high memory CD4+ T cells were collected. With V trimmed by 3 bases and J by 1 base, 3 bases remained unmatched. Germline CDR1 reads ENHRY; CDR2 reads SYGVKD. CDR3 length: 15 amino acids. This chain joins TRBV10-3 and TRBJ2-1; TRBD2 matches at 7 bases. The sequence was collected from an adult man with HIV who was CMV-seropositive. The source was CD4+ T cells sorted from PBMCs after roughly 18-hour stimulation, collected from a patient who received antiretroviral therapy. CDR3 in DNA: TGTGCCATCAGTGACGGGGGAGGGTCCTACAATGAGCAGTTCTTC. Its protein product is CAISDGGGSYNEQFF.